Reported below is one T cell receptor beta chain. Its antigen is unknown. The data stem from a study of T cell responses to AZD1222 COVID-19 vaccine. Study-level results: In a largely white British group with more females than males, clonal diversity was possibly underestimated. Samples come after the peak T cell response, not at day 14.

The method was immunoSEQ multiplex PCR; TCRdb's version includes in-frame clones alone and lacks a portion of them. The table records approximately 94,000 clones, about 90% of them present only once. Trimming removed 5 bases from V and 7 bases from J, with 9 bases in between. CDR3 length: 11 amino acids. Germline-derived CDR1 and CDR2 are PRHDT and FYEKMQ (reference sequence). Specimen: peripheral blood, collected on day 0 of MenACWY control vaccination. The chain links TRBV13 to TRBJ2-7; D is ambiguous. This TCR came from an adult in good health. Written as DNA, the CDR3 is TGTGCCAGCAGCCCCGGTGGAGAGCAGTACTTC. It yields the protein CASSPGGEQYF.